This entry describes one T cell receptor beta chain. The data are from a study of blood T cell repertoires in COVID-19. Repertoires were generated with immunoSEQ multiplex PCR, while TCRdb's copy carries only in-frame clones and drops some. The sample holds roughly 99,000 clones, over 80% seen once. Per germline, CDR1 MDHEN and CDR2 SYDVKM. The CDR3 sequence is 15 residues long. V was clipped by 6 bases and J by 6 bases, with 20 bases between them. The rearrangement uses TRBV28 and TRBJ1-1; D gene unclear. The sequenced sample was peripheral blood. This clonotype was obtained from a woman under 40 with acute or convalescent COVID-19. Here the CDR3 reads CASSTQKAGRPEAFF. CDR3 DNA: TGTGCCAGCAGCACCCAGAAAGCGGGGAGACCTGAAGCTTTCTTT.